The T cell receptor beta chain under discussion was sequenced for a study of blood T cell repertoires in COVID-19. J gave up 6 bases and V 5 bases, and 2 bases lay outside the gene matches. From germline, CDR1 is MNHEY and CDR2 SVGAGI. The CDR3 has 12 residues. The assay was immunoSEQ multiplex PCR, and TCRdb's table has in-frame clones only and misses some. The sample shows roughly 500,000 clones, 88% of them seen only once. Sequenced material: PBMCs or T cells enriched from blood (not recorded which). The clonotype was recovered from a woman aged 55-69 years who had recovered from COVID-19. This sequence joins TRBV6-5 and TRBJ2-7; 9 positions agree with TRBD1. The CDR3 here is CASSRQGGEQYF. The CDR3 region has the DNA TGTGCCAGCAGTAGACAGGGGGGCGAGCAGTACTTC.